This T cell receptor beta chain originates from a study of T cells in Graves' hyperthyroidism and ophthalmopathy. This clonotype was recorded at least ten times. RNA transcripts served as the template for amplifying TCR beta CDR3 regions. The TCR CDR3 was amplified in a first-round RT-PCR using the HTBI primer set. MiXCR, applied by TCRdb to the multiplex PCR reads, yields one record per CDR3 protein. The sample has about 350,000 distinct CDR3 sequences, 19% seen once; the top ten hold around 3.4%. The V end was cut by 8 bases, the J end by 1 base, with 11 bases between. Germline CDR1 and CDR2: MNHNS and SASEGT. The CDR3 spans 13 residues.

This chain joins TRBV6-1 and TRBJ1-1; unclear D gene. Sequences were obtained from blood. This clonotype was obtained from a woman aged 18-35 years with Graves' hyperthyroidism. The CDR3 DNA reads TGTGCCAGCCGACGGAGCCCGAACACTGAAGCTTTCTTT. It yields the protein CASRRSPNTEAFF.